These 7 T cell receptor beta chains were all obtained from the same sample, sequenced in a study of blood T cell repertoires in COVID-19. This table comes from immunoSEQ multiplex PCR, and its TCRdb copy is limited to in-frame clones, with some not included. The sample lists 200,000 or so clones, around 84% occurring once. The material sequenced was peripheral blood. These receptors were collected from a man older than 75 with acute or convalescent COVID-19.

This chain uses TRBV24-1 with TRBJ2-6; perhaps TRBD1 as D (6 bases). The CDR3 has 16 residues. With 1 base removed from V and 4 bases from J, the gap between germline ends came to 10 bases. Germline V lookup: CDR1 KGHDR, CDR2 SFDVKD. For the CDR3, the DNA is TGTGCCACCAGTGATTTTACAGGGCCCGGGGCCAACGTCCTGACTTTC. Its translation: CATSDFTGPGANVLTF.

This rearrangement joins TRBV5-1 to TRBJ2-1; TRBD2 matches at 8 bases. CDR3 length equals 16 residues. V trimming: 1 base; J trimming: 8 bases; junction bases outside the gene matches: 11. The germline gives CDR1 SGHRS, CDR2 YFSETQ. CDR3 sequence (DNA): TGCGCCAGCAGCTTGACGCTGGCGGGAGGATCCCATGAGCAGTTCTTC. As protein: CASSLTLAGGSHEQFF. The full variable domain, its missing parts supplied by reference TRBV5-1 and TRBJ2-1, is KAGVTQTPRYLIKTRGQQVTLSCSPISGHRSVSWYQQTPGQGLQFLFEYFSETQRNKGNFPGRFSGRQFSNSRSEMNVSTLELGDSALYLCASSLTLAGGSHEQFFGPGTRLTVL.

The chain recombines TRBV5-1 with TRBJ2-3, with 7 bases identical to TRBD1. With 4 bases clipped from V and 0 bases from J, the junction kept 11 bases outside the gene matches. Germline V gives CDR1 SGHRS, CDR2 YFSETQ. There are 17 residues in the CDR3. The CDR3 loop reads CASSPTGTGSSTDTQYF. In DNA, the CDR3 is TGCGCCAGCAGCCCGACAGGGACGGGCTCTAGCACAGATACGCAGTATTTT.

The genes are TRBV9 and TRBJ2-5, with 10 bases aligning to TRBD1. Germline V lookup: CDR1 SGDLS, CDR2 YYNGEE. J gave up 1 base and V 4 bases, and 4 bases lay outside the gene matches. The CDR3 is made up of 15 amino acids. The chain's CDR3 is CASSLGQGTQETQYF. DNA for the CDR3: TGTGCCAGCAGCTTGGGACAGGGGACCCAAGAGACCCAGTACTTC.

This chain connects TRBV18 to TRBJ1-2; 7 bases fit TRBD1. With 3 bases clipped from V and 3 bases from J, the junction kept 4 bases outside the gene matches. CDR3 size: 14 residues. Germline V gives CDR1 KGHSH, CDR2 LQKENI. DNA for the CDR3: TGTGCCAGCTCACCGGGAAGGGGGCACTATGGCTACACCTTC. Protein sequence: CASSPGRGHYGYTF. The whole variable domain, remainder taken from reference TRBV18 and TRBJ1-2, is NAGVMQNPRHLVRRRGQEARLRCSPMKGHSHVYWYRQLPEEGLKFMVYLQKENIIDESGMPKERFSAEFPKEGPSILRIQQVVRGDSAAYFCASSPGRGHYGYTFGSGTRLTVV.

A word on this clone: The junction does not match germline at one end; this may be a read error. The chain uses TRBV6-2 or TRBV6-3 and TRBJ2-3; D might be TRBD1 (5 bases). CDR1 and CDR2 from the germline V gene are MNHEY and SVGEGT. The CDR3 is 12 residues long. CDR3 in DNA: TGTGCCAGCAGTTCGACAGAGGATAAGCAGTATTTT. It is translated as CASSSTEDKQYF.

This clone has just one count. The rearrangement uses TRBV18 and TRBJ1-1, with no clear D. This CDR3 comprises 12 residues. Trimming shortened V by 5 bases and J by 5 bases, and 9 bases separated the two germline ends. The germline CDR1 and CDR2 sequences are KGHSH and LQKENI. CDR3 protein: CASSFRETEAFF. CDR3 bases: TGTGCCAGCTCATTCCGGGAAACTGAAGCTTTCTTT. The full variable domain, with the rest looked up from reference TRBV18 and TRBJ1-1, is NAGVMQNPRHLVRRRGQEARLRCSPMKGHSHVYWYRQLPEEGLKFMVYLQKENIIDESGMPKERFSAEFPKEGPSILRIQQVVRGDSAAYFCASSFRETEAFFGQGTRLTVV.